A few counts support the clone carrying this TCR beta chain. TCRdb passed the 5' RACE reads through MiXCR, listing each CDR3 protein once. The table lists hundreds of thousands of distinct CDR3 sequences, approximately 4% of them singletons, with around 23% in the top ten. The germline V gene encodes CDR1 SQVTM and CDR2 ANQGSEA. This CDR3 has 11 amino acids. The ends lost 6 bases at V and 6 bases at J; junction bases unmatched: 1. This sample was taken from a study of T cells after yellow fever vaccination. This specimen was PBMCs, taken 5 days after the yellow fever booster vaccination. The chain couples TRBV29-1 to TRBJ1-1, with 10 bases matching TRBD1. The TCR originated in a man aged 18 to 29 who received the YFV17D yellow fever vaccine. In DNA form, the CDR3 reads TGCAGCGTGGGGACAGGGGCTGAAGCTTTCTTT. Protein sequence: CSVGTGAEAFF.